This T cell receptor beta chain came from a study of tumor-infiltrating lymphocytes in primary liver carcinoma. Background on the study: Men and women, 30 to 69 years of age, made up the patients. The neoplasms were of stage T1-T3 N0M0, with dimensions of about 4.2 to 11 cm across.

A remark on this clonotype: Its antigen is as yet unknown.

Germline DNA was also extracted, and blood RNA was taken from unsorted whole blood. CDR1 is SGHNT, CDR2 YENEEA, per germline. The CDR3 spans 17 residues. Trimming at V came to 2 bases and at J to 4 bases, leaving 9 bases not matched to a gene. General study findings and limits: Tumor tissue displayed a significantly greater top-250-clone fraction than blood (p = 0.039). Reduced overlap was seen in tumor-adjacent and tumor-blood pairs versus tumor region pairs.

Starting material of roughly 0.45 ug total RNA yielded TCR beta cDNA via a constant-region primer. Employing slightly modified ARM-PCR, three nested multiplex PCR rounds were run, and these gave rise to the TCR beta libraries. Investigators reported that the first two PCR rounds, at roughly 10 cycles each, used TRBV1-TRBV30 forward primers with a C-beta reverse primer. TCRdb called the multiplex PCR reads again in MiXCR, with one record for every CDR3 protein. Among almost 200,000 distinct CDR3 sequences listed, 65% were seen once. V and J are TRBV11-3 and TRBJ2-1, with 9 bases matching TRBD2. This sequence was found in a woman aged 55-69 years with primary liver carcinoma and hepatitis B virus infection. Sequencing was carried out using peripheral blood. The CDR3 sequence is CASSLRTSERGYNEQFF. The CDR3 coding sequence is TGTGCCAGCAGCTTACGGACTAGCGAGCGGGGGTACAATGAGCAGTTCTTC.